Described below is a single T cell receptor beta chain sequence and its context. CDR1 is MNHEY, CDR2 SVGAGI, per germline. Between the trimmed V and J ends, which lost 1 base and 7 bases, there was a span of 17 bases. This CDR3 contains 16 residues. TCRdb itself ran the RT-PCR reads through MiXCR, one entry per CDR3 protein. The table includes about 680,000 distinct CDR3 sequences, 14% detected once. The specimen sequenced was memory CD4+ T cells from blood. The sequence was obtained from a female donor in good health, serving as a healthy control. The rearrangement joins TRBV6-5 to TRBJ2-1, with a possible D match to TRBD2 (6 bases). The CDR3 sequence is CASSYWGGGTSNEQFF. The CDR3 DNA is TGTGCCAGCAGTTACTGGGGTGGGGGGACCTCAAATGAGCAGTTCTTC.